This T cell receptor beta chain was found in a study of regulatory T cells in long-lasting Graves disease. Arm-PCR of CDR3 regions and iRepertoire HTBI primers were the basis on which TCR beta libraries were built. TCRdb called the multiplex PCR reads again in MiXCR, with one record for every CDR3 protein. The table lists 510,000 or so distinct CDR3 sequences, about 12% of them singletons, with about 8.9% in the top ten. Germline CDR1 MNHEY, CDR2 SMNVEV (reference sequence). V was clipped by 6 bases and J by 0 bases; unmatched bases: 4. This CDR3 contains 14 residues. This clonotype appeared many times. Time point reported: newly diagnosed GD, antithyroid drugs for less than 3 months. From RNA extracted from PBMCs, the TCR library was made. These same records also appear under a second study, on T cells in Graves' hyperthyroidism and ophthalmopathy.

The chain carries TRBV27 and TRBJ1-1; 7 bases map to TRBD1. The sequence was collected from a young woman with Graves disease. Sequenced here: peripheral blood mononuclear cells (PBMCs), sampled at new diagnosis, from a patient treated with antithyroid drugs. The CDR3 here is CASRSTGMNTEAFF. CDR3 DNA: TGTGCCAGCAGATCGACAGGGATGAACACTGAAGCTTTCTTT.